The 10 T cell receptor beta chains given below trace back to one sample, sequenced in a study of monozygotic twins with inflammatory bowel disease. TCRdb reanalyzed the 5' RACE reads and collapses them to one entry per CDR3 protein, without DNA. Its table records approximately 150,000 distinct CDR3 sequences. The sample comprised blood. These receptors were obtained from a human donor with ulcerative colitis or Crohn's disease, or a healthy co-twin of an affected twin (not recorded which).

The chain employs TRBV6-6 and TRBJ2-7; TCRdb names TRBD1, which stays unverified in the absence of DNA. The germline V gene has CDR1 MNHNY and CDR2 SVGAGI (reference sequence). The CDR3 loop spans 12 amino acids. The CDR3 loop is CASTPGHSEQYF.

The V and J genes are TRBV30 and TRBJ2-2; TCRdb names TRBD1, which stays unverified in the absence of DNA. The length of the CDR3 is 16 residues. Germline V gives CDR1 GTSNPN, CDR2 SVGIG (reference sequence). CDR3 amino acids: CAWSAWTGGSTGELFF.

This chain connects TRBV5-1 to TRBJ2-1. Germline CDR1 and CDR2: SGHRS and YFSETQ. This CDR3 has 14 amino acids. The CDR3 reads CASRVAESYNEQFF.

The chain employs TRBV12-3 or TRBV12-4 and TRBJ1-5; TCRdb returns TRBD1, unconfirmable since there is no DNA. The CDR3 covers 16 residues. The CDR3 region is CASSLSGQGANQPQHF.

CDR3 residues: CASSGTGNSGANVLTF. The V and J genes are TRBV25-1 and TRBJ2-6; TCRdb selects TRBD1, and the lack of DNA leaves this call unchecked. Germline lookup yields CDR1 MGHDK and CDR2 SYGVNS. This CDR3 is built from 16 residues. The full variable domain, rest sourced from reference TRBV25-1 and TRBJ2-6, is EADIYQTPRYLVIGTGKKITLECSQTMGHDKMYWYQQDPGMELHLIHYSYGVNSTEKGDLSSESTVSRIRTEHFPLTLESARPSHTSQYLCASSGTGNSGANVLTFGAGSRLTVL.

The CDR3 protein is CASSQDWGGPYYGYTF. This sequence joins TRBV4-1 and TRBJ1-2. The CDR3 is 16 residues long. The germline CDR1 and CDR2 sequences are MGHRA and YSYEKL.

The chain joins TRBV5-1 to TRBJ1-2. There are 13 residues in the CDR3. In germline, CDR1 is SGHRS, CDR2 YFSETQ. The CDR3 reads CASSLPSPYGYTF.

The chain joins TRBV4-3 to TRBJ2-4. This CDR3 has 13 amino acids. The germline V gene encodes CDR1 LGHNA and CDR2 YSLEER. Here the CDR3 reads CASSQVESTIQYF.

CDR3: CASSVGLAEDSQFF. This chain joins TRBV5-5 and TRBJ2-1; lacking DNA, the TRBD2 call made by TCRdb goes unchecked. In germline, CDR1 is SGHKS, CDR2 YYEKEE (reference sequence). CDR3 length: 14 amino acids.

The rearrangement uses TRBV20-1 and TRBJ2-1; TCRdb proposes TRBD1, but this gene call is untestable without DNA. Germline CDR1 and CDR2: DFQATT and SNEGSKA (reference sequence). This CDR3 comprises 14 residues. CDR3 residues: CSASRQGVYNEQFF.